Included here is one T cell receptor (beta chain) sequence, with context. PCR involved 60 Vbeta and 13 Jbeta primers. Clones were read by immunoSEQ multiplex PCR, and TCRdb kept only the in-frame ones, dropping some. The sample contains roughly 100,000 clones, around 82% of which appear only once. The record originates from a study of cytomegalovirus exposure and HLA in healthy donors. The V segment lost 0 bases and the J segment 4 bases; nucleotides outside the gene matches: 1. From germline, CDR1 is SGDLS and CDR2 YYNGEE. This CDR3 comprises 15 residues. The clonotype originates from a woman younger than 35 in good health and CMV-seropositive. The sequenced sample consisted of PBMCs. J is TRBJ2-2 and V is TRBV9, with 9 bases fitting TRBD1. This CDR3 reads CASSVETGGTGELFF. The CDR3 DNA is TGTGCCAGCAGCGTAGAGACAGGGGGCACCGGGGAGCTGTTTTTT.